One sample yielded the 32 T cell receptor beta chains listed below, sequenced in a study of PD-1 blockade in classical Hodgkin lymphoma. TCRdb keeps only in-frame clones here, not all; method: immunoSEQ multiplex PCR. The sample has fewer than 25,000 clones, more than 75% seen once. Time point specified: cycle 4 day 1 (C4D1), after 5 to 7 weeks of nivolumab. Every patient had relapsed following autologous stem cell transplantation, and cohorts differed in brentuximab vedotin exposure. Here the sequenced sample was peripheral blood mononuclear cells (PBMCs), taken before the fourth cycle of nivolumab. All receptors derive from a human donor with classical Hodgkin lymphoma.

This rearrangement joins TRBV2 to TRBJ2-3; no clear D gene. The CDR3 sequence is 16 residues long. Trimming took 2 bases from V and 0 from J, leaving 12 bases between them. The germline V gene has CDR1 SNHLY and CDR2 FYNNEI. The CDR3 DNA reads as TGTGCCAGCAGTGAACTGGGCAGGAGTAGCACAGATACGCAGTATTTT. This codes for CASSELGRSSTDTQYF.

This chain links TRBV10-2 with TRBJ1-5, with no clear D. The CDR3 is made up of 17 amino acids. V was cut by 0 bases and J by 1 base, with 13 bases left in between. Germline V gives CDR1 WSHSY, CDR2 SAAADI. CDR3 sequence: CASSESLGLESNQPQHF. The CDR3 DNA reads as TGCGCCAGCAGTGAGTCTCTCGGTTTGGAGAGCAATCAGCCCCAGCATTTT.

This clone was seen only once. The rearrangement uses TRBV25-1 and TRBJ2-1, with 11 bases matching TRBD2. V shed 2 bases, J shed 6 bases, and the junction held 12 bases outside the gene matches. The CDR3 runs 18 residues. Germline values: CDR1 MGHDK, CDR2 SYGVNS. The CDR3 DNA is TGTGCCAGCAGTGAAGGGATAAGGTGGCTAGCGGGAGGCAATGAGCAGTTCTTC. Its translation: CASSEGIRWLAGGNEQFF. Full variable domain (outside the CDR3, taken from reference TRBV25-1 and TRBJ2-1): EADIYQTPRYLVIGTGKKITLECSQTMGHDKMYWYQQDPGMELHLIHYSYGVNSTEKGDLSSESTVSRIRTEHFPLTLESARPSHTSQYLCASSEGIRWLAGGNEQFFGPGTRLTVL.

The rearrangement links TRBV5-1 to TRBJ1-1; D is uncertain. The CDR3 length is 15 residues. CDR1 and CDR2 from the germline V gene are SGHRS and YFSETQ. V dropped 2 bases and J dropped 0 bases, with 11 bases sitting between them. CDR3 bases: TGCGCCAGCAGCTTACCACAGAGCATGAACACTGAAGCTTTCTTT. Amino acid sequence: CASSLPQSMNTEAFF.

V gene TRBV6-1 combines with J gene TRBJ2-3; D is unclear. Trimming removed 1 base from V and 7 bases from J, with 6 bases in between. The germline gives CDR1 MNHNS, CDR2 SASEGT. This CDR3 region has 12 residues. Written as DNA, the CDR3 is TGTGCCAGCAGTGAAGGGGGTAATACGCAGTATTTT. Residues: CASSEGGNTQYF.

This chain connects TRBV27 to TRBJ1-4; D may be TRBD1 (6 bases). The CDR3 loop spans 14 amino acids. With 8 bases removed from V and 4 bases from J, the gap between germline ends came to 14 bases. Germline CDR1 MNHEY, CDR2 SMNVEV (reference sequence). CDR3 in amino acids: CASPRQTGNEKLFF. The CDR3, as DNA: TGTGCCAGCCCGAGACAGACAGGTAATGAAAAACTGTTTTTT.

The rearrangement uses TRBV6-5 and TRBJ2-7; D is ambiguous. V lost 7 bases and J lost 2, with 12 bases in between. The CDR3 covers 13 residues. Germline values: CDR1 MNHEY, CDR2 SVGAGI. CDR3 protein: CASTTTPPYEQYF. In nucleotides, the CDR3 is TGTGCCAGCACCACTACACCCCCCTACGAGCAGTACTTC.

The J gene is TRBJ1-4, the V gene TRBV19; 7 bases are shared with TRBD1. The CDR3 spans 16 residues. In germline, CDR1 is LNHDA, CDR2 SQIVND (reference sequence). Trimming removed 3 bases from V and 4 bases from J; junction bases left unmatched: 8. The CDR3, as DNA: TGTGCCAGTAGTATGTGGCAGGGGGGCCTTAATGAAAAACTGTTTTTT. Translated: CASSMWQGGLNEKLFF.

This sequence joins TRBV18 and TRBJ2-1; TRBD2 is a possible D gene (6 bases). Germline-derived CDR1 and CDR2 are KGHSH and LQKENI. This CDR3 comprises 16 residues. Trimming removed 3 bases from V and 4 bases from J, with 16 bases in between. The CDR3 nucleotides read TGTGCCAGCTCACCCTTAGCGGTCGGGGTATACAATGAGCAGTTCTTC. Its protein is CASSPLAVGVYNEQFF.

The chain couples TRBV30 to TRBJ2-1; D not certain. CDR1 and CDR2 from the germline V gene are GTSNPN and SVGIG (reference sequence). V lost 2 bases and J 5 bases, leaving 4 bases between the germline ends. This CDR3 has 11 residues. The CDR3 loop reads CAWSLNNEQFF. The CDR3 coding sequence is TGTGCCTGGAGTCTTAACAATGAGCAGTTCTTC.

The J gene is TRBJ2-7, the V gene TRBV6-6; maybe TRBD2 (5 bases). V was pared by 5 bases and J by 3 bases, with 17 bases between. This CDR3 has 15 amino acids. Germline assignment: CDR1 MNHNY and CDR2 SVGAGI (reference sequence). This CDR3 reads CASSPWRGRNYEQYF. In DNA, the CDR3 is TGTGCCAGCAGTCCCTGGAGAGGGCGCAACTACGAGCAGTACTTC.

The rearrangement joins TRBV6-5 to TRBJ1-2; perhaps TRBD1 as D (6 bases). V lost 5 bases and J lost 6, with 10 bases in between. The germline V gene encodes CDR1 MNHEY and CDR2 SVGAGI. This CDR3 region has 12 residues. The CDR3 region has the DNA TGTGCCAGCAGTAGGGGGGTAAATGGCTACACCTTC. This encodes CASSRGVNGYTF.

The chain links TRBV6-4 to TRBJ2-6, with D hard to call. CDR1 is MRHNA, CDR2 SNTAGT, per germline. The CDR3 spans 16 residues. V was cut by 2 bases and J by 2 bases, with 10 bases left in between. Here the CDR3 DNA reads TGTGCCAGCAGTGACGGTTTGGGGACTGGGGCCAACGTCCTGACTTTC. As protein: CASSDGLGTGANVLTF.

The V and J genes are TRBV18 and TRBJ1-2; unclear D gene. This CDR3 is 15 amino acids long. Germline V gives CDR1 KGHSH, CDR2 LQKENI. The ends were cut back, 1 base at V and 5 bases at J, with 14 bases in the middle. The CDR3 is CASSPRDAWDYGYTF. The DNA for the CDR3 is TGTGCCAGCTCACCACGTGATGCCTGGGATTATGGCTACACCTTC.

The chain carries TRBV5-1 and TRBJ2-1; TRBD2 matches 12 bases. V shed 0 bases and J 3 bases; nucleotides not matched to a gene: 4. Germline CDR1 is SGHRS and CDR2 is YFSETQ. This CDR3 has 17 residues. The chain's CDR3 is CASSLGLAGAVYNEQFF. CDR3 nucleotides: TGCGCCAGCAGCTTGGGACTAGCGGGGGCGGTCTACAATGAGCAGTTCTTC.

The chain recombines TRBV29-1 with TRBJ2-3; TRBD1 agrees at 9 bases. The CDR3 is 15 residues long. Trimming removed 6 bases from V and 2 bases from J; junction bases left unmatched: 9. Germline values: CDR1 SQVTM, CDR2 ANQGSEA. The chain's CDR3 is CSVPPDRGSTDTQYF. As DNA, the CDR3 is TGCAGCGTCCCCCCGGACAGGGGCTCCACAGATACGCAGTATTTT.

The V and J genes are TRBV5-1 and TRBJ1-2; 7 bases are a match to TRBD1. There are 15 residues in the CDR3. After removal of 5 bases from V and 7 bases from J, the junction contained 14 bases not matched to a gene. Germline V gene data show CDR1 as SGHRS and CDR2 as YFSETQ. The CDR3, as DNA: TGCGCCAGCAGACGAGACACAGGGGATCAGGGTGGCTACACCTTC. Translation gives CASRRDTGDQGGYTF.

The gene calls are TRBV19 and TRBJ2-1; D may be TRBD1 (6 bases). V was pared by 7 bases and J by 1 base, with 20 bases between. This CDR3 has 17 residues. Germline V gene data show CDR1 as LNHDA and CDR2 as SQIVND (reference sequence). In nucleotides, the CDR3 is TGTGCCAGTATGGCCGGGCAACGTGACAGGTCCTACAATGAGCAGTTCTTC. It specifies CASMAGQRDRSYNEQFF.

The V gene is TRBV21-1, the J gene TRBJ1-6. TRBV21-1 is classified as a pseudogene. The CDR3 spans 14 residues. For the CDR3, the DNA is TGTGCCAGCAGCGCCCAGGTCGGGGGTTCGACCCTCCACTTT. This sequence encodes CASSAQVGGSTLHF.

In DNA, the CDR3 is TGTGCCAGCTCACCACCAGGGCCCTATGGCTACACCTTC. It yields the protein CASSPPGPYGYTF. The V and J genes are TRBV18 and TRBJ1-2; D gene unclear. Germline loops: CDR1 KGHSH, CDR2 LQKENI. Trimming left V 0 bases short and J 4 bases short, with 6 bases between. There are 13 residues in the CDR3.

The gene calls are TRBV2 and TRBJ2-5; possible D gene TRBD1, 7 bases. CDR1 SNHLY and CDR2 FYNNEI come from the germline V gene. V lost 1 base to trimming and J lost 4 bases, with 10 bases between them. CDR3 size: 14 residues. CDR3 residues: CASSEVQGGETQYF. The CDR3 coding sequence is TGTGCCAGCAGTGAAGTCCAGGGGGGAGAGACCCAGTACTTC. Full variable domain (remainder filled in from reference TRBV2 and TRBJ2-5): EPEVTQTPSHQVTQMGQEVILRCVPISNHLYFYWYRQILGQKVEFLVSFYNNEISEKSEIFDDQFSVERPDGSNFTLKIRSTKLEDSAMYFCASSEVQGGETQYFGPGTRLLVL.

The chain recombines TRBV2 with TRBJ2-2; TRBD2 matches at 9 bases. Trimming at V came to 8 bases and at J to 6 bases, leaving 10 bases not matched to a gene. Germline V gene sequence: CDR1 SNHLY, CDR2 FYNNEI. The CDR3 length is 15 residues. CDR3 bases: TGTGCCAGCGGTGCGGGAGGGCCCAACCCCGGGGAGCTGTTTTTT. Amino acid sequence: CASGAGGPNPGELFF.

This chain connects TRBV27 to TRBJ2-5, with a tentative D call TRBD1 (6 bases). The CDR3 extends over 13 amino acids. Looked up from germline, CDR1 is MNHEY and CDR2 is SMNVEV (reference sequence). Trimming shortened V by 5 bases and J by 2 bases, and 9 bases separated the two germline ends. CDR3 protein: CASSPQGQETQYF. The CDR3 nucleotides are TGTGCCAGCAGTCCCCAGGGGCAAGAGACCCAGTACTTC.

The chain has TRBV6-1 and TRBJ2-1, with 8 bases lining up with TRBD1. The CDR3 covers 15 residues. After removal of 5 bases from V and 7 bases from J, the junction contained 10 bases not matched to a gene. Germline assignment: CDR1 MNHNS and CDR2 SASEGT. For the CDR3, the DNA is TGTGCCAGCAGTCAATCGACAGGGGTTTGGAATGAGCAGTTCTTC. The encoded protein is CASSQSTGVWNEQFF.

This rearrangement joins TRBV10-3 to TRBJ2-2; 10 nucleotides match TRBD2. Unmatched junction bases numbered 8, after V lost 7 bases and J lost 6 bases. The CDR3 runs to 15 residues. The germline V gene encodes CDR1 ENHRY and CDR2 SYGVKD. The CDR3 loop is CAIMRGLAKPGELFF. CDR3 nucleotides: TGTGCCATCATGAGGGGACTAGCGAAACCCGGGGAGCTGTTTTTT.

This sequence joins TRBV19 and TRBJ1-1, with D possibly being TRBD1 (5 bases). Germline CDR1 and CDR2: LNHDA and SQIVND (reference sequence). Trimming cost V 3 bases and J 4 bases, with 12 bases left between them. The CDR3 extends over 14 amino acids. DNA of the CDR3: TGTGCCAGTAGTATCTCGGGACGGCCCACTGAAGCTTTCTTT. Translating gives CASSISGRPTEAFF.

The chain uses TRBV7-8 and TRBJ2-1; 8 bases fit TRBD2. With 4 bases clipped from V and 6 bases from J, the junction kept 8 bases outside the gene matches. CDR3 length equals 15 residues. Germline V CDR1 and CDR2: SGHVS, FQNEAQ. CDR3 loop: CASSSGLGFRNEQFF. The CDR3 DNA sequence: TGTGCCAGCAGCTCGGGACTAGGATTTCGCAATGAGCAGTTCTTC.

The J gene is TRBJ2-4, the V gene TRBV5-1; TRBD2 is a possible D gene (6 bases). CDR3 length equals 13 residues. Trimming removed 0 bases from V and 5 bases from J, with 6 bases in between. Germline V gene data show CDR1 as SGHRS and CDR2 as YFSETQ. The CDR3 loop reads CASSLGRENIQYF. CDR3 DNA: TGCGCCAGCAGCTTGGGGAGGGAAAACATTCAGTACTTC. Complete variable domain (other parts from reference TRBV5-1 and TRBJ2-4): KAGVTQTPRYLIKTRGQQVTLSCSPISGHRSVSWYQQTPGQGLQFLFEYFSETQRNKGNFPGRFSGRQFSNSRSEMNVSTLELGDSALYLCASSLGRENIQYFGAGTRLSVL.

This chain connects TRBV18 to TRBJ2-3, with D unresolved. The V and J ends lost 3 bases and 4 bases respectively, with 8 bases between them. CDR1 and CDR2 (germline): KGHSH, LQKENI. This CDR3 is 13 amino acids long. The CDR3 DNA sequence: TGTGCCAGCTCACCCTCTATGGCAGATACGCAGTATTTT. Protein product: CASSPSMADTQYF.

V and J are TRBV12-5 and TRBJ2-5; no clear D gene. CDR3 length equals 14 residues. Germline lookup yields CDR1 LGHNT and CDR2 FRNRAP. The V end lost 1 base, the J end lost 4 bases, and 10 bases lay between the germline ends. CDR3 DNA sequence: TGTGCTAGTGGTTTGGGCGGTTCGGGAGAGACCCAGTACTTC. This gives the protein CASGLGGSGETQYF.

This chain connects TRBV30 to TRBJ2-7; D is ambiguous. CDR1 is GTSNPN and CDR2 is SVGIG in the germline V gene (reference sequence). The CDR3 loop spans 12 amino acids. Between the trimmed V and J ends, which lost 2 bases and 7 bases, there was a span of 12 bases. CDR3 nucleotides: TGTGCCTGGAGTTCCAGTTTCCGGGAGCAGTACTTC. Its translation is CAWSSSFREQYF.

CDR3 in amino acids: CASSNIWDGGYEQYF. Here the CDR3 DNA reads TGTGCCAGCAGCAATATATGGGACGGTGGCTACGAGCAGTACTTC. The chain has TRBV7-2 and TRBJ2-7, with D possibly called TRBD1 or TRBD2 (5 bases each). CDR1 is SGHTA and CDR2 is FQGNSA in the germline V gene. Trimming took off 5 bases at V and 3 bases at J, with 17 bases between the two ends. CDR3 length: 15 amino acids.